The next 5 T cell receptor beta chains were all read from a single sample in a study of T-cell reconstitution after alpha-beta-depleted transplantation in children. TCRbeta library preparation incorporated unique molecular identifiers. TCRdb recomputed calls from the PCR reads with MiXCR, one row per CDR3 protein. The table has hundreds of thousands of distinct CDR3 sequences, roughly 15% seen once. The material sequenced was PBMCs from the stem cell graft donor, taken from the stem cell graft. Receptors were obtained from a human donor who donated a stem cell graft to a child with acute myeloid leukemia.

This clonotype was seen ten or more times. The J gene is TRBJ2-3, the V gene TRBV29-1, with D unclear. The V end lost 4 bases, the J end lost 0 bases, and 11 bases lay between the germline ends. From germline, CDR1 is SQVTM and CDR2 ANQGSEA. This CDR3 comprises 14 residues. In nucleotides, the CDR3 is TGCAGCGTTGGGGTGGGTTCAAGCACAGATACGCAGTATTTT. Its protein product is CSVGVGSSTDTQYF.

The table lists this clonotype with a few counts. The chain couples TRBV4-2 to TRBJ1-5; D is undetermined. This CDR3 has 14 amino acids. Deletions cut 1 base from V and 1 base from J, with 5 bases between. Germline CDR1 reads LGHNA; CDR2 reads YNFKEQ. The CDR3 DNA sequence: TGTGCCAGCAGCCAAGGGAAAAGCAATCAGCCCCAGCATTTT. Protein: CASSQGKSNQPQHF.

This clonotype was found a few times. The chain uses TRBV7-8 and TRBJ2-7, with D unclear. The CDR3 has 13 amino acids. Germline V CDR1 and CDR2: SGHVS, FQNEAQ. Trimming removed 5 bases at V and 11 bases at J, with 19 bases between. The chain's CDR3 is CASSPGQSVEKYF. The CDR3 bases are TGTGCCAGCAGCCCGGGCCAATCGGTAGAGAAGTACTTC.

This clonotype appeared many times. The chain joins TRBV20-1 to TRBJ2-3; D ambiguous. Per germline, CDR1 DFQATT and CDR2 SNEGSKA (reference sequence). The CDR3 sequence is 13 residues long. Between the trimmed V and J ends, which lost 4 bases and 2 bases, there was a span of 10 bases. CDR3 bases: TGCAGTGCTACCTTGGAGACCACAGATACGCAGTATTTT. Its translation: CSATLETTDTQYF.

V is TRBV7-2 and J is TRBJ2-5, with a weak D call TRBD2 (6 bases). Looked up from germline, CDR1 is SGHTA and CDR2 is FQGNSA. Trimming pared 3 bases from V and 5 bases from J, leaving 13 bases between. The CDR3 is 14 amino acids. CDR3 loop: CASSFPLGRETQYF. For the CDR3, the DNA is TGTGCCAGCAGCTTTCCTCTTGGGAGGGAGACCCAGTACTTC.